This TCR beta chain was captured in a study of T cells after somatic rescue of genetic block. This CDR3 is 17 amino acids long. Germline V gene data show CDR1 as SGHRS and CDR2 as YFSETQ. V shed 4 bases, J shed 3 bases, and the junction held 13 bases outside the gene matches. Profiled with immunoSEQ multiplex PCR; TCRdb holds only in-frame clones, not every one. This table has approximately 14,000 clones, 60% to 80% appearing once. The sample was peripheral blood mononuclear cells (PBMCs). The origin of this receptor is a boy aged 5-17 years. The chain has TRBV5-1 and TRBJ2-3; 8 bases fit TRBD2. CDR3 amino acids: CASSGYYGAGGTDTQYF. CDR3 bases: TGCGCCAGCAGCGGATACTACGGGGCGGGAGGTACAGATACGCAGTATTTT. Together with reference TRBV5-1 and TRBJ2-3, the CDR3 gives the full variable domain: KAGVTQTPRYLIKTRGQQVTLSCSPISGHRSVSWYQQTPGQGLQFLFEYFSETQRNKGNFPGRFSGRQFSNSRSEMNVSTLELGDSALYLCASSGYYGAGGTDTQYFGPGTRLTVL.